This TCR beta chain was identified in a study of cytomegalovirus exposure and HLA in healthy donors. Study-wide points: The majority of TCR sequences were rare, yet some public TCRs appeared in many donors.

This clone has just one count. As yet, its antigen is unknown. Both 60 Vbeta primers and 13 Jbeta primers went into the PCR. The protocol was immunoSEQ multiplex PCR, while the TCRdb copy is restricted to in-frame clones and leaves out a portion. The data contain 150,000 to 200,000 clones, around 80% of them seen just once; the ten biggest clones take up 1.1%. Per germline, CDR1 WSHSY and CDR2 SAAADI. Losses at the gene ends were 6 bases for V and 6 bases for J; bases not matched to a gene: 11. This CDR3 comprises 16 residues. The rearrangement links TRBV10-2 to TRBJ2-2; 9 positions match TRBD2. The receptor comes from a woman between 35 and 50 years old in good health and CMV-seronegative. The sequenced sample consisted of PBMCs. Written as DNA, the CDR3 is TGCGCCAGCAGGTCTAGCGGGGAATCCAGAGCCGGGGAGCTGTTTTTT. Translation gives CASRSSGESRAGELFF.